Described below is a single T cell receptor beta chain sequence and its context. Its antigen remains unknown. This sample is part of a study of cytomegalovirus exposure and HLA in healthy donors. General study points: Within an earlier analysis, most TCR beta V segments proved productive either about 90% or about 30% of the time. Cytomegalovirus status was reportedly diagnosed by the classifier with high specificity and sensitivity.

A multiplex PCR was run with 60 Vbeta primers and 13 Jbeta primers. Measured with immunoSEQ multiplex PCR; TCRdb has only the in-frame clones, and not every one. The sample has 85,000 to 130,000 clones; approximately 70% are singletons. The germline V gene has CDR1 LGHNA and CDR2 YNFKEQ. The CDR3 has 14 amino acids. Trimming removed 0 bases from V and 8 bases from J; junction bases left unmatched: 4. This sequence joins TRBV4-2 and TRBJ1-2; 9 bases align to TRBD1. This clonotype was sampled from a woman under 30 in good health and CMV-seropositive. Sequencing was done on a sample of PBMCs. The chain's CDR3 is CASSQDSGQGGYTF. DNA of the CDR3: TGTGCCAGCAGCCAAGATTCGGGACAGGGAGGCTACACCTTC.